The rows below give T cell receptor beta chains drawn from one sample of a study of T-cell memory formation after mild COVID-19. TCRdb called the 5' RACE reads again in MiXCR, with one record for every CDR3 protein. This sample has about 340,000 distinct CDR3 sequences, with 10% to 15% found just once. Sample: PBMCs or a T cell subset sorted from them (not recorded which). These receptors were taken from a man between 18 and 35 years old who had mild COVID-19 (a few samples of this study predate the infection). Cell type and time point are not known. Each CDR3 is given without its conserved first and last residue. The D gene is left open where the match is weak.

>TRBJ2-2|TRBV10-3|TRBD1
AIRADRARGTGELF
>TRBJ2-6|TRBV2|NA
DSSASSGANVLT
>TRBJ1-1|TRBV12-3/TRBV12-4|NA
ASSLPRDSPSTEAF
>TRBJ1-6|TRBV27|NA
ASSGGARNSPLH
>TRBJ2-1|TRBV4-3|TRBD2
ASSQDSRGGADNEQF
>TRBJ1-1|TRBV5-1|NA
ASSFLSRQNTEAF
>TRBJ2-1|TRBV9|TRBD1
ASSTGQGGTNEQF
>TRBJ1-3|TRBV7-2|NA
ASSLVGGPGNTIY
>TRBJ2-5|TRBV5-1|TRBD2
ASSLAGTTEETQY
>TRBJ1-2|TRBV7-2|NA
ASSLAYGTSPYGYT
>TRBJ2-2|TRBV15|NA
ATSRDLGGGELF
>TRBJ2-2|TRBV5-1|NA
ASSGDPLNTGELF
>TRBJ1-1|TRBV20-1|NA
RARGRVPEAF
>TRBJ1-3|TRBV6-4|NA
ASSGGIKGQAPRGNTIY
>TRBJ2-3|TRBV28|NA
ASSWGAGEDTQY
>TRBJ2-5|TRBV6-6|NA
ASSYPPQETQY
>TRBJ2-2|TRBV10-3|NA
AISDFGARPGELF
>TRBJ1-1|TRBV7-9|NA
ASTLTNTEAF
>TRBJ2-2|TRBV5-1|NA
ASRVDGTGELF
>TRBJ2-2|TRBV11-2|NA
ASSPAGPNTGELF
>TRBJ2-7|TRBV18|TRBD1
ASSPGNRDRAGEQY
>TRBJ2-3|TRBV5-5|TRBD2
ASSGTSGDTQY
>TRBJ1-5|TRBV19|TRBD1
ASSIARQGWIQPQH